This T cell receptor beta chain was recorded in a study of follicular helper T cells after annual influenza vaccination. Whole-study findings and limits: Successive annual vaccinations recalled a recurrent oligoclonal ICOS+CD38+ cTfh response with influenza-specific clonotypes. ICOS-CD38- cTfh most often held earlier Day 7 ICOS+CD38+ clones.

With respect to this clone: Its target is not known.

V was pared by 0 bases and J by 6 bases, with 1 base of the junction left unmatched. Germline values: CDR1 KGHSH, CDR2 LQKENI. The CDR3 covers 13 residues. Clones were read by immunoSEQ multiplex PCR, and TCRdb kept only the in-frame ones, dropping some. This table holds approximately 9,700 clones, about 85% found once. Regarding time point: 2014-2015 season, 7 days after vaccination. Between about 40 and 100 mL of blood was drawn per time point. V usage is TRBV18 and J usage is TRBJ1-1, with 7 bases that match TRBD1. The clonotype comes from an adult who received the influenza vaccine. The sample here was CXCR5- memory CD4+ T cells sorted from blood, taken 7 days after influenza vaccination. In nucleotides, the CDR3 is TGTGCCAGCTCACCACCCGGACAGGCTGAAGCTTTCTTT. Residues: CASSPPGQAEAFF. Looking up the rest from reference TRBV18 and TRBJ1-1 gives the full variable domain: NAGVMQNPRHLVRRRGQEARLRCSPMKGHSHVYWYRQLPEEGLKFMVYLQKENIIDESGMPKERFSAEFPKEGPSILRIQQVVRGDSAAYFCASSPPGQAEAFFGQGTRLTVV.